This entry concerns a single T cell receptor (beta chain). Its antigen remains unidentified. Conventional CD4+ T cells were sorted from blood as CD25-low CD127-high cells. Trimming shortened V by 2 bases and J by 4 bases, and 13 bases separated the two germline ends. Germline V gene sequence: CDR1 MNHNY, CDR2 SVGAGI (reference sequence). The CDR3 has 15 residues. The data are from a study of regulatory and conventional T cells in RAG deficiency. Regarding the study as a whole: Omenn patients showed >80% Treg-Tconv overlap and shorter CDR3 lengths. In Omenn syndrome, sorted "Tregs" may be peripherally activated cells. Compared with controls, unique Treg TCR beta sequences dropped roughly 96-fold in Omenn syndrome and CID/AS. Shannon entropy fell and Simpson indices rose in RAG-deficient patients.

Sequencing used immunoSEQ multiplex PCR; TCRdb keeps in-frame clones, though not all of them. Of more than 7,000 clones detected, about 94% appear once; the ten largest clones hold 1.4%. This chain uses TRBV6-6 with TRBJ2-3, with D perhaps assigned TRBD1 or TRBD2 (5 bases each). The clonotype originates from a human donor with RAG deficiency presenting as severe combined immunodeficiency. The sequenced sample was CD4+ effector T cells sorted from blood. The CDR3 DNA sequence: TGTGCCAGCAGTTACCTAAGGTTGGGGGCAGATACGCAGTATTTT. Protein product: CASSYLRLGADTQYF.